A single sample is the source of the 6 T cell receptor beta chains below, sequenced in a study of chronic HIV infection and antiretroviral therapy. TCRdb ran MiXCR on the 5' RACE reads and lists one entry per CDR3 protein. This sample carries some 38,000 distinct CDR3 sequences, roughly 8.2% of them seen once, and the ten largest clones take approximately 2.6%. The material sequenced was peripheral blood. These receptors were collected from an adult who had HIV and had not received antiretroviral therapy, or was an uninfected healthy control (not recorded which).

This clonotype has more than one count but fewer than ten. This sequence joins TRBV20-1 and TRBJ1-6; D is undetermined. Germline lookup yields CDR1 DFQATT and CDR2 SNEGSKA (reference sequence). Trimming cost V 0 bases and J 2 bases, with 8 bases left between them. There are 15 residues in the CDR3. The DNA of the CDR3 is TGCAGTGCTAGAGAAGCGGGTACCTATAATTCACCCCTCCACTTT. It codes for CSAREAGTYNSPLHF.

This clonotype was recorded many times. V usage is TRBV20-1 and J usage is TRBJ2-2; D remains unclear. V shed 3 bases and J shed 0 bases, with 5 bases lying between them. Germline-derived CDR1 and CDR2 are DFQATT and SNEGSKA (reference sequence). This CDR3 is built from 13 residues. This CDR3 is CSARSTNTGELFF. Written as DNA, the CDR3 is TGCAGTGCTAGGTCTACGAACACCGGGGAGCTGTTTTTT.

The chain has TRBV10-3 and TRBJ1-2; D unclear. The length of the CDR3 is 15 residues. Between the trimmed V and J ends, which lost 7 bases and 5 bases, there was a span of 20 bases. Per the germline V gene, CDR1 is ENHRY and CDR2 is SYGVKD. CDR3 nucleotide sequence: TGTGCCATCACTCCCGACCAGCTACTCCAGTATGGCTACACCTTC. Encoded protein: CAITPDQLLQYGYTF.

The sample holds a few counts of this clonotype. The J gene is TRBJ2-1, the V gene TRBV2; 14 nucleotides line up with TRBD2. The V segment lost 4 bases and the J segment 8 bases; nucleotides outside the gene matches: 4. CDR3 length equals 15 residues. Germline CDR1 is SNHLY and CDR2 is FYNNEI. Here the CDR3 DNA reads TGTGCCAGCAGTGTGGGGACTAGCGGGAGTCATGAGCAGTTCTTC. This sequence encodes CASSVGTSGSHEQFF. Together with reference TRBV2 and TRBJ2-1, the CDR3 gives the full variable domain: EPEVTQTPSHQVTQMGQEVILRCVPISNHLYFYWYRQILGQKVEFLVSFYNNEISEKSEIFDDQFSVERPDGSNFTLKIRSTKLEDSAMYFCASSVGTSGSHEQFFGPGTRLTVL.

This clonotype was detected many times. The chain recombines TRBV29-1 with TRBJ2-2, with D perhaps matching TRBD2 (6 bases). The germline gives CDR1 SQVTM, CDR2 ANQGSEA. This CDR3 region has 13 residues. Between the trimmed V and J ends, which lost 5 bases and 6 bases, there was a span of 13 bases. In DNA, the CDR3 is TGCAGCGTTCTAGCGTCCCCATCCGGGGAGCTGTTTTTT. Its translation is CSVLASPSGELFF.

This clonotype was observed a few times. This chain joins TRBV11-2 and TRBJ2-1; tentatively, D is TRBD1 or TRBD2 (5 bases each). This CDR3 is 14 amino acids long. Germline-derived CDR1 and CDR2 are SGHAT and FQNNGV. With 6 bases removed from V and 4 bases from J, the gap between germline ends came to 13 bases. CDR3 sequence reads: CASRPRDPYNEQFF. CDR3 nucleotides: TGTGCCAGCAGACCCCGGGACCCTTACAATGAGCAGTTCTTC. The variable domain in full, completed from reference TRBV11-2 and TRBJ2-1, reads EAGVAQSPRYKIIEKRQSVAFWCNPISGHATLYWYQQILGQGPKLLIQFQNNGVVDDSQLPKDRFSAERLKGVDSTLKIQPAKLEDSAVYLCASRPRDPYNEQFFGPGTRLTVL.